Listed here are 19 T cell receptor beta chains from one sample, sequenced in a study of blood T cell repertoires in COVID-19. This table comes from immunoSEQ multiplex PCR, and its TCRdb copy is limited to in-frame clones, with some not included. The data contain 200,000 to 300,000 clones, around 87% of them singletons. The material sequenced was peripheral blood. Every receptor here comes from a woman between 40 and 55 years old who had recovered from COVID-19.

This CDR3 reads CASSLDREQPQHF. The CDR3 region has the DNA TGTGCCAGCAGTTTGGACAGGGAGCAGCCCCAGCATTTT. The V gene is TRBV6-5, the J gene TRBJ1-5; 8 nucleotides align to TRBD1. With V trimmed by 4 bases and J by 7 bases, 3 bases remained unmatched. CDR1 and CDR2 from the germline V gene are MNHEY and SVGAGI. This CDR3 has 13 residues.

The CDR3 DNA reads as TGCGCCAGCAGCCAAGGCCACACAGGGGCCTATGGCTACACCTTC. The encoded protein is CASSQGHTGAYGYTF. J is TRBJ1-2 and V is TRBV4-1, with TRBD1 matching over 7 bases. CDR3 length: 15 amino acids. The V gene end was trimmed by 1 base and the J gene end by 4 bases; junction bases not matched to a gene: 6. Germline V gene lookup returns CDR1 MGHRA and CDR2 YSYEKL.

The chain is built from TRBV3-1 (or the pseudogene TRBV3-2) and TRBJ2-7; 9 bases align to TRBD1. The CDR3 extends over 12 amino acids. Germline assignment: CDR1 LGHDT and CDR2 YNNKEL (reference sequence). V lost 8 bases to trimming and J lost 4 bases; unmatched junction nucleotides: 3. CDR3 coding DNA: TGTGCCAGCGCGGACAGGGGTTACGAGCAGTACTTC. This codes for CASADRGYEQYF.

The V call is TRBV5-6, the J call TRBJ1-2, with D unresolved. The V and J ends lost 2 bases and 6 bases respectively, with 20 bases between them. CDR3 length: 16 residues. The germline V gene has CDR1 SGHDT and CDR2 YYEEEE. CDR3 DNA: TGTGCCAGCAGCTTACGGGAAGCTTTTCTCGGGAATGGCTACACCTTC. It codes for CASSLREAFLGNGYTF.

V usage is TRBV7-5 and J usage is TRBJ1-1; the table's D call, TRBD1, was not checked against the DNA. TRBV7-5 constitutes a pseudogene. CDR3 length equals 16 residues. The CDR3 nucleotides are TGTGCCAGAAGCTTAGTTAAGACGACAGGGGGGACTGAAGCTTTCTTT. Protein: CARSLVKTTGGTEAFF.

This chain joins TRBV7-2 and TRBJ2-3, with 8 bases lining up with TRBD2. V lost 4 bases to trimming and J lost 6 bases; unmatched junction nucleotides: 12. CDR3 length: 16 amino acids. Germline V CDR1 and CDR2: SGHTA, FQGNSA. CDR3: CASSYPFGGDQDTQYF. CDR3 nucleotide sequence: TGTGCCAGCAGCTACCCATTCGGGGGGGATCAGGATACGCAGTATTTT.

This clone occurred once. One junction end disagrees with the germline gene, perhaps due to a read error. J is TRBJ1-1 and V is TRBV10-3; a possible D gene is TRBD1 (5 bases). The CDR3 consists of 13 residues. Germline-derived CDR1 and CDR2 are ENHRY and SYGVKD. The CDR3 nucleotides read TGTGCCATCAGTGAGGGGGCGAACCCTGAAGCTTTCTTT. Translated, it gives CAISEGANPEAFF.

The table lists this clone with a count of one. V usage is TRBV5-1 and J usage is TRBJ1-4; no reliable D call. The germline CDR1 and CDR2 sequences are SGHRS and YFSETQ. The CDR3 has 16 amino acids. The V and J ends lost 4 bases and 0 bases respectively, with 13 bases between them. The CDR3 DNA sequence: TGCGCCAGCAGCCTTGAACGGGGTGCAACTAATGAAAAACTGTTTTTT. This translates into CASSLERGATNEKLFF.

The gene calls are TRBV19 and TRBJ2-1, with TRBD1 identical over 8 bases. Germline trimming cut 4 bases from V and 8 bases from J; bases unmatched to any gene: 7. CDR1 and CDR2 (germline): LNHDA, SQIVND (reference sequence). CDR3 length: 14 residues. The CDR3, as DNA: TGTGCCAGTAGTAGACGCAGGGGGCTGGATGAGCAGTTCTTC. It yields the protein CASSRRRGLDEQFF.

The V gene is TRBV6-5, the J gene TRBJ1-1; the D gene is possibly TRBD1 (5 bases). CDR3 size: 11 residues. Trimming removed 6 bases at V and 5 bases at J, with 7 bases between. CDR1 and CDR2 (germline): MNHEY, SVGAGI. DNA of the CDR3: TGTGCCAGCAGCGGGGGGACTGAAGCTTTCTTT. Its translation is CASSGGTEAFF.

The chain uses TRBV13 and TRBJ1-5, with 7 bases lining up with TRBD1. Germline V lookup: CDR1 PRHDT, CDR2 FYEKMQ (reference sequence). V shed 3 bases, J shed 7 bases, and the junction held 6 bases outside the gene matches. The length of the CDR3 is 14 residues. CDR3 nucleotides: TGTGCCAGCAGCTTCGGCAGGGGGGAACAGCCCCAGCATTTT. It specifies CASSFGRGEQPQHF.

The chain links TRBV27 to TRBJ1-5; D remains unclear. Trimming pared 3 bases from V and 2 bases from J, leaving 8 bases between. Germline V CDR1 and CDR2: MNHEY, SMNVEV (reference sequence). This CDR3 has 14 residues. The CDR3 here is CASSFRTGNQPQHF. DNA for the CDR3: TGTGCCAGCAGTTTCAGGACTGGCAATCAGCCCCAGCATTTT.

The chain uses TRBV6-1 and TRBJ2-6; 12 bases line up with TRBD1. This CDR3 region has 18 residues. Trimming removed 4 bases from V and 2 bases from J; junction bases left unmatched: 6. CDR1 and CDR2 from the germline V gene are MNHNS and SASEGT. This CDR3 is CASSGGQGAVTGANVLTF. The CDR3 DNA follows: TGTGCCAGCAGTGGGGGACAGGGGGCTGTTACTGGGGCCAACGTCCTGACTTTC.

The chain employs TRBV7-8 and TRBJ2-1; 9 bases agree with TRBD1. V was pared by 3 bases and J by 8 bases, with 8 bases of the junction left unmatched. The CDR3 totals 15 residues. Germline values: CDR1 SGHVS, CDR2 FQNEAQ. The CDR3 is CASSFYRGLKDEQFF. CDR3 bases: TGTGCCAGCAGCTTCTACAGGGGGCTGAAGGATGAGCAGTTCTTC.

The chain links TRBV3-1 (or the pseudogene TRBV3-2) to TRBJ2-2; 7 nucleotides agree with TRBD2. After removal of 5 bases from V and 6 bases from J, the junction contained 15 bases not matched to a gene. Per germline, CDR1 LGHDT and CDR2 YNNKEL (reference sequence). This CDR3 comprises 17 residues. The CDR3 DNA reads TGTGCCAGCAGCGATCCTCTAGCGGTTGGGGGGGCCGGGGAGCTGTTTTTT. Translated, it gives CASSDPLAVGGAGELFF.

This rearrangement joins TRBV5-4 to TRBJ2-5; TRBD2 agrees at 12 bases. Trimming removed 3 bases from V and 5 bases from J; junction bases left unmatched: 5. This CDR3 has 15 amino acids. CDR1 is SGHNT and CDR2 is YYREEE in the germline V gene (reference sequence). The CDR3 here is CASSSGTSGWETQYF. CDR3 nucleotides: TGTGCCAGCAGCTCCGGGACTAGCGGGTGGGAGACCCAGTACTTC.

This chain joins TRBV14 and TRBJ2-3, with TRBD2 identical over 10 bases. The CDR3 runs to 17 residues. Germline trimming cut 4 bases from V and 3 bases from J; bases unmatched to any gene: 10. Germline V CDR1 and CDR2: SGHDN, FVKESK. The CDR3 nucleotides are TGTGCCAGCAGCCGACCCGGACAGCGGGGGGGAACAGATACGCAGTATTTT. Amino acid sequence: CASSRPGQRGGTDTQYF.

The J gene is TRBJ1-2, the V gene TRBV6-5, with D possibly being TRBD1 (6 bases). From germline, CDR1 is MNHEY and CDR2 SVGAGI. The ends were cut back, 4 bases at V and 4 bases at J, with 10 bases in the middle. The CDR3 sequence is 13 residues long. The CDR3 sequence: CASSLGQSYGYTF. CDR3 coding DNA: TGTGCCAGCAGTTTAGGACAGTCCTATGGCTACACCTTC.

The chain links TRBV6-5 to TRBJ2-1; possibly TRBD1 for D (6 bases). The ends were cut back, 7 bases at V and 0 bases at J, with 13 bases in the middle. Germline CDR1 and CDR2: MNHEY and SVGAGI. The CDR3 spans 15 residues. Here the CDR3 reads CASTRDTSSYNEQFF. DNA for the CDR3: TGTGCCAGCACCCGGGACACTAGCTCCTACAATGAGCAGTTCTTC.